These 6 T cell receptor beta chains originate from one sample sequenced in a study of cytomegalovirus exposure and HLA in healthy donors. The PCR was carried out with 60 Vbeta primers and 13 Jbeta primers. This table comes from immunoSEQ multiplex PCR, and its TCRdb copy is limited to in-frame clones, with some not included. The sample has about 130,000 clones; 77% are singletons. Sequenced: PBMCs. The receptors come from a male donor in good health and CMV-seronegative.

The CDR3 protein is CSVPGQGHGYTF. Written as DNA, the CDR3 is TGCAGCGTGCCGGGACAGGGGCATGGCTACACCTTC. The genes are TRBV29-1 and TRBJ1-2; 10 positions match TRBD1. Germline values: CDR1 SQVTM, CDR2 ANQGSEA. V shed 6 bases and J 6 bases; nucleotides not matched to a gene: 4. The CDR3 loop spans 12 amino acids.

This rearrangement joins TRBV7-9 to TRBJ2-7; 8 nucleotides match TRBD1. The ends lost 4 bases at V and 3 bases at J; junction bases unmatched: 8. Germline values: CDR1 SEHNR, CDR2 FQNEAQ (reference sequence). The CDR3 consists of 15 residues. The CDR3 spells CASSSSLDRGYEQYF. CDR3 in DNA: TGTGCCAGCAGCTCCAGTCTCGACAGGGGCTACGAGCAGTACTTC.

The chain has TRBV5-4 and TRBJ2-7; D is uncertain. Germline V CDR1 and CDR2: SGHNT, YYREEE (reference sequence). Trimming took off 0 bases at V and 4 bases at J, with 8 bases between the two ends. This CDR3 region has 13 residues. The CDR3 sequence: CASSLGQNYEQYF. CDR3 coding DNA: TGTGCCAGCAGCTTGGGGCAGAATTACGAGCAGTACTTC.

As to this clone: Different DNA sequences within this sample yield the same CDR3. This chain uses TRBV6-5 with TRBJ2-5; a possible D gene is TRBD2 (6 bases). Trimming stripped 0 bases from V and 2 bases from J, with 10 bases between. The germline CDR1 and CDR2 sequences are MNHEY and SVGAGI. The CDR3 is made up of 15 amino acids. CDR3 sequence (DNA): TGTGCCAGCAGTTACTCCGGGACTCGACAAGAGACCCAGTACTTC. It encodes CASSYSGTRQETQYF.

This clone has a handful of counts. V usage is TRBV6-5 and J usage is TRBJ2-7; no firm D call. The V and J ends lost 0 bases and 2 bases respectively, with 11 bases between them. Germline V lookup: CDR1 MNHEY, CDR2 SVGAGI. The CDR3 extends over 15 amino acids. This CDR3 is CASSYSRGTPYEQYF. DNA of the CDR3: TGTGCCAGCAGTTACTCTAGAGGAACCCCCTACGAGCAGTACTTC.

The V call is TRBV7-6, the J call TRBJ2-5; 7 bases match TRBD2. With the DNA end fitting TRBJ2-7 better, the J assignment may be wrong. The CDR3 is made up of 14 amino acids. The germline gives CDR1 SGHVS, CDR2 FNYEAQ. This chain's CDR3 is CASSPRGGAYEQYF. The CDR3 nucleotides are TGTGCCAGCAGCCCGCGTGGGGGGGCCTACGAGCAGTACTTC.